These 2 T cell receptor beta chains originate from one sample sequenced in a study of regulatory T cells in long-lasting Graves disease. Building of the TCR beta libraries involved iRepertoire HTBI primers and Arm-PCR of CDR3 regions. TCRdb itself ran the multiplex PCR reads through MiXCR, one entry per CDR3 protein. The profile shows over 350,000 distinct CDR3 sequences, 15% of them singletons. Specified time point: newly diagnosed GD, antithyroid drugs for less than 3 months. There was RNA extracted from PBMCs, and the TCR library was made from it. A further study also used this sample, focusing on T cells in Graves' hyperthyroidism and ophthalmopathy.

Specimen: peripheral blood mononuclear cells (PBMCs), collected at new diagnosis, from a patient treated with antithyroid drugs. The source of these receptors is a woman aged 40-49 years with Graves disease.

The chain links TRBV9 to TRBJ1-1, with D tentatively TRBD1 (5 bases). The CDR3 has 13 amino acids. The V end was cut by 3 bases, the J end by 5 bases, with 11 bases between. Germline V gene sequence: CDR1 SGDLS, CDR2 YYNGEE. CDR3 DNA sequence: TGTGCCAGCAGCGCCGACGGGGGGACTGAAGCTTTCTTT. Its translation is CASSADGGTEAFF.

This clonotype was seen ten or more times. J is TRBJ2-1 and V is TRBV28, with unresolved D. Germline loops: CDR1 MDHEN, CDR2 SYDVKM. CDR3 size: 15 residues. Trimming took 1 base from V and 0 from J, leaving 7 bases between them. The CDR3 DNA reads as TGTGCCAGCAGTTTATTTGTAAGCTCCTACAATGAGCAGTTCTTC. Protein: CASSLFVSSYNEQFF.